A selection of T cell receptor beta chains follows, all from one sample in a study of T cells expressing NK-cell markers. TCRdb re-called the 5' RACE reads; one entry per CDR3 protein, DNA not given. The sample holds roughly 390,000 distinct CDR3 sequences. Specimen: blood T cells: a sorted CD56 or NKG2C T cell subset, CD4+ or CD8+ T cells, or bulk PBMC T cells (not recorded which). These TCRs come from a man aged 18-69 years in good health. Both conserved end residues are part of each CDR3.

>TRBV12-3/TRBV12-4|TRBJ2-5|13
CASTQQLQETQYF
>TRBV11-2|TRBJ1-3|14
CASSLDPGFNTIYF
>TRBV12-3/TRBV12-4|TRBJ1-5|15
CASSFHRGGNQPQHF
>TRBV28|TRBJ1-2|16
CASSVHGGAINYGYTF
>TRBV19|TRBJ2-2|16
CASSIPQGLGTGELFF
>TRBV28|TRBJ2-7|15
CASSPVWGPRDEQYF
>TRBV28|TRBJ1-2|12
CASSPDRSGYTF
>TRBV7-2|TRBJ2-1|15
CASSLGVGGRFEQFF
>TRBV2|TRBJ2-7|15
CASSVGKSATYEQYF
>TRBV5-1|TRBJ2-7|15
CASSFREGGGSEQYF
>TRBV7-2|TRBJ1-5|16
CASTPQGFQFNQPQHF
>TRBV6-1|TRBJ2-1|15
CASMAGRGSYNEQFF
>TRBV19|TRBJ2-1|17
CASSTLTGSISYNEQFF
>TRBV4-2|TRBJ1-5|13
CASSQGRDQPQHF
>TRBV5-1|TRBJ2-1|15
CASSLAVGRDNEQFF
>TRBV6-1|TRBJ2-5|16
CASVDRGGVAQETQYF